This TCR beta chain was captured in a study of blood T cell repertoires in COVID-19. In germline, CDR1 is SQVTM, CDR2 ANQGSEA. This CDR3 contains 9 residues. Notes on this clone: Germline and junction disagree at one end, which may indicate a read error.

Clones were sequenced by immunoSEQ multiplex PCR, and TCRdb holds only the in-frame ones, with some missing. Of 200,000 to 300,000 clones listed, nearly 90% are singletons. The material sequenced was peripheral blood. This chain joins TRBV29-1 and TRBJ2-7; D is uncertain. The TCR originated in a man younger than 30 with active or convalescent COVID-19. The CDR3 nucleotides are TGCAGCGTGAACCGGTTGTGGTGCTTC. It is translated as CSVNRLWCF.